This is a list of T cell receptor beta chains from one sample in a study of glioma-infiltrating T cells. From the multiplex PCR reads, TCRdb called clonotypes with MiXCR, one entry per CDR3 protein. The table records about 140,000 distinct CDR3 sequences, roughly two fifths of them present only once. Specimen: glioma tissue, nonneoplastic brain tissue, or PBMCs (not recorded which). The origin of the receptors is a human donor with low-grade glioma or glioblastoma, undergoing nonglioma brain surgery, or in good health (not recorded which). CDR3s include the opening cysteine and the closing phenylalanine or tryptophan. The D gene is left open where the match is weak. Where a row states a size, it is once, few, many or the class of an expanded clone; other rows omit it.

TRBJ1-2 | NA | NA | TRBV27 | CASSFTGSGYTF | TGTGCCAGCAGTTTCACAGGGAGCGGCTACACCTTC
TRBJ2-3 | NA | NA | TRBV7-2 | CANSLPRLDRTDTQYF | TGTGCCAACAGCTTACCCAGATTAGATAGGACAGATACGCAGTATTTT
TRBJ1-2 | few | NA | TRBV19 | CASRRDNYGYTF | TGTGCCAGTAGGCGGGATAACTATGGCTACACCTTC
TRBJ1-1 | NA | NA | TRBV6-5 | CASNYPSTGPEAFF | TGTGCCAGCAATTACCCCAGCACCGGGCCTGAAGCTTTCTTT
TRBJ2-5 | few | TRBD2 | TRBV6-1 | CASFRGEVETQYF | TGTGCCAGCTTCCGGGGGGAGGTAGAGACCCAGTACTTC
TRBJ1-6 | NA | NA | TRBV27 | CASSPLSRGPQSPLHF | TGTGCCAGCAGTCCCCTAAGCAGGGGTCCTCAATCACCCCTCCACTTT
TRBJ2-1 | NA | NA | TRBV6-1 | CASRSDRSEYNEQFF | TGTGCCAGCAGATCAGACAGATCCGAGTACAATGAGCAGTTCTTC
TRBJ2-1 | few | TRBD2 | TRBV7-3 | CASSSTSGAYNEQFF | TGTGCCAGCAGCTCCACTAGCGGGGCGTACAATGAGCAGTTCTTC
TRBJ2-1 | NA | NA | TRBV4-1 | CASSQGGGGATYNEQFF | TGCGCCAGCAGCCAAGGGGGCGGGGGCGCAACCTACAATGAGCAGTTCTTC
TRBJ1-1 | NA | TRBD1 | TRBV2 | CASSVPNLAGTGIMNTEAFF | TGTGCCAGCAGTGTGCCAAACCTGGCCGGGACAGGGATCATGAACACTGAAGCTTTCTTT
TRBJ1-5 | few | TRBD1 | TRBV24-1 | CATSDFGGDRDQPQHF | TGTGCCACCAGTGATTTTGGGGGCGACAGGGATCAGCCCCAGCATTTT
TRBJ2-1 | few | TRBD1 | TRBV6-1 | CASRNGQAYYNEQFF | TGTGCCAGCAGAAACGGACAGGCCTACTACAATGAGCAGTTCTTC
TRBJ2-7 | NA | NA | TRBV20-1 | CSAGGDSYEQYF | TGCAGTGCAGGTGGTGACTCCTACGAGCAGTACTTC
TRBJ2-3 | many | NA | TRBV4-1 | CASSQDSQGGLRTDTQYF | TGCGCCAGCAGCCAAGATTCACAGGGCGGACTACGCACAGATACGCAGTATTTT
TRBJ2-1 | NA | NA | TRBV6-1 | CASSEGYSYNEQFF | TGTGCCAGCAGTGAAGGTTACTCCTACAATGAGCAGTTCTTC
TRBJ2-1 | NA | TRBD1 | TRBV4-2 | CASSLDRGYYNEQLF | TGTGCCAGCAGCCTTGACAGGGGTTACTACAATGAGCAGTTATTC
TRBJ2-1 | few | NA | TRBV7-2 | CASSLALRTKTYNEQFF | TGTGCCAGCAGCTTAGCCCTTAGGACTAAAACCTACAATGAGCAGTTCTTC
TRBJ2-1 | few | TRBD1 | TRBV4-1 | CASSQSGTGDEQFF | TGCGCCAGCAGCCAGTCTGGGACAGGGGACGAGCAGTTCTTC